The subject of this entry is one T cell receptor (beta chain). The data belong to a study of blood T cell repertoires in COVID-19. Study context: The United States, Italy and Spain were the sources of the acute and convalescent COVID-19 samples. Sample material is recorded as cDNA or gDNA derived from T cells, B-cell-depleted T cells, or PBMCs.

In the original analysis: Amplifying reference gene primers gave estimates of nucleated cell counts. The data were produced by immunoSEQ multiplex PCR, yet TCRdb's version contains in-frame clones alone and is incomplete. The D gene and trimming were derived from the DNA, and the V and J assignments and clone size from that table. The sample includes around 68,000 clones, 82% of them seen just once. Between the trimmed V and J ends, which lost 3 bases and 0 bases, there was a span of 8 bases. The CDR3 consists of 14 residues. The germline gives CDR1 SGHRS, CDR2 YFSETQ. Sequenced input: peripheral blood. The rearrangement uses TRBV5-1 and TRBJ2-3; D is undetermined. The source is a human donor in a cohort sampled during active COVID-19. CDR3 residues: CASSYSMSTDTQYF. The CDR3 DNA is TGCGCCAGCAGCTACAGTATGAGCACAGATACGCAGTATTTT.